The next 13 T cell receptor beta chains were all read from a single sample in a study of cytomegalovirus exposure and HLA in healthy donors. PCR used 60 Vbeta primers and 13 Jbeta primers. Sequenced by immunoSEQ multiplex PCR; TCRdb stores in-frame clones only, minus some. The sample has about 120,000 clones, approximately 70% seen once. What was sequenced was PBMCs. The receptors shown here come from a man aged 25-45 years in good health and CMV-seropositive.

This clone was found a few times. V gene TRBV28 combines with J gene TRBJ1-1, with 9 bases fitting TRBD1. V shed 1 base and J 11 bases; nucleotides not matched to a gene: 2. Per germline, CDR1 MDHEN and CDR2 SYDVKM. The CDR3 runs 12 residues. CDR3: CASSLSTGGAFF. The CDR3 DNA sequence: TGTGCCAGCAGTTTATCCACAGGGGGCGCTTTCTTT.

The chain couples TRBV5-1 to TRBJ2-5; TRBD2 agrees at 14 bases. The CDR3 is 16 amino acids. V shed 2 bases and J 5 bases; nucleotides not matched to a gene: 5. Per germline, CDR1 SGHRS and CDR2 YFSETQ. The CDR3 sequence is CASSFGLAGGEETQYF. CDR3 DNA sequence: TGCGCCAGCAGCTTCGGACTAGCGGGGGGTGAGGAGACCCAGTACTTC.

The V gene is TRBV21-1, the J gene TRBJ2-7; the D call of TRBD2 is as the table states it, not checked on the DNA. TRBV21-1 is flagged as a pseudogene. This CDR3 comprises 19 residues. The CDR3 DNA reads as TGTGCCAGCAGCAAAGCGCCCCGAGAGGGTGGGGTCGCCAGATACGAGCAGTACTTC. Protein: CASSKAPREGGVARYEQYF.

The chain carries TRBV5-5 and TRBJ1-2; D is perhaps TRBD1 (6 bases). Between the trimmed V and J ends, which lost 0 bases and 2 bases, there was a span of 14 bases. The CDR3 is 16 amino acids. Germline V gene sequence: CDR1 SGHKS, CDR2 YYEKEE (reference sequence). The CDR3: CASSLAVHGQNYGYTF. CDR3 DNA: TGTGCCAGCAGCTTGGCGGTCCATGGACAGAACTATGGCTACACCTTC.

The chain carries TRBV5-6 and TRBJ2-3, with TRBD2 identical over 9 bases. The CDR3 runs 19 residues. Trimming at V came to 1 base and at J to 0 bases, leaving 12 bases not matched to a gene. CDR1 is SGHDT and CDR2 is YYEEEE in the germline V gene. The CDR3 spells CASSLSGSGGKLSTDTQYF. The CDR3 DNA reads as TGTGCCAGCAGCTTGTCGGGTAGCGGGGGCAAATTGAGCACAGATACGCAGTATTTT.

V gene TRBV9 combines with J gene TRBJ2-1; D unclear. The germline CDR1 and CDR2 sequences are SGDLS and YYNGEE. The germline V and J ends were trimmed by 2 bases and 5 bases, with 14 bases remaining between them. The CDR3 loop spans 15 amino acids. This CDR3 is CASSVSLIDDNEQFF. For the CDR3, the DNA is TGTGCCAGCAGCGTTAGCCTAATAGACGACAATGAGCAGTTCTTC. The full variable domain, with the rest looked up from reference TRBV9 and TRBJ2-1, is DSGVTQTPKHLITATGQRVTLRCSPRSGDLSVYWYQQSLDQGLQFLIQYYNGEERAKGNILERFSAQQFPDLHSELNLSSLELGDSALYFCASSVSLIDDNEQFFGPGTRLTVL.

Here the CDR3 DNA reads TGCAGCGTTGCCCCCTCGACAGGGGGAGATGAAGCTTTCTTT. Translated: CSVAPSTGGDEAFF. The chain employs TRBV29-1 and TRBJ1-1; the match to TRBD1 covers 9 bases. This CDR3 region has 14 residues. CDR1 is SQVTM and CDR2 is ANQGSEA in the germline V gene. The V gene end was trimmed by 4 bases and the J gene end by 7 bases; junction bases not matched to a gene: 10.

Only a few counts were recorded for this clone. The rearrangement links TRBV2 to TRBJ1-2, with a possible D match to TRBD1 (6 bases). The CDR3 spans 14 residues. V was cut by 2 bases and J by 5 bases, with 12 bases left in between. Germline V lookup: CDR1 SNHLY, CDR2 FYNNEI. The CDR3 DNA follows: TGTGCCAGCAGTGAATTTGGGGGGGCTTATGGCTACACCTTC. Translating it yields CASSEFGGAYGYTF.

The gene calls are TRBV4-1 and TRBJ2-5, with 9 nucleotides matching TRBD2. The trim removed 3 bases at V and 5 bases at J, leaving 19 bases unmatched. This CDR3 spans 19 amino acids. Germline CDR1 reads MGHRA; CDR2 reads YSYEKL. Here the CDR3 DNA reads TGCGCCAGCAGCCAGGACGTAATAGCGGGAGTGAGGCGGGGGGAGACCCAGTACTTC. Its translation: CASSQDVIAGVRRGETQYF.

The rearrangement uses TRBV25-1 and TRBJ2-7, with 10 bases aligning to TRBD1. This CDR3 is 13 amino acids long. V gave up 6 bases and J gave up 8 bases; unmatched junction bases: 7. Per germline, CDR1 MGHDK and CDR2 SYGVNS. Here the CDR3 DNA reads TGTGCCAGCAGCGGGGACAGGGGTAATAAGCAGTACTTC. Translation: CASSGDRGNKQYF.

The gene calls are TRBV5-1 and TRBJ1-4; possible D gene TRBD1, 5 bases. V lost 0 bases and J lost 8, with 14 bases in between. Germline V CDR1 and CDR2: SGHRS, YFSETQ. The CDR3 totals 15 residues. The CDR3 nucleotides read TGCGCCAGCAGCTTGGCCCTGCAGGGTAAAGAAAAACTGTTTTTT. Its protein is CASSLALQGKEKLFF. The full variable domain, rest sourced from reference TRBV5-1 and TRBJ1-4, is KAGVTQTPRYLIKTRGQQVTLSCSPISGHRSVSWYQQTPGQGLQFLFEYFSETQRNKGNFPGRFSGRQFSNSRSEMNVSTLELGDSALYLCASSLALQGKEKLFFGSGTQLSVL.

The rearrangement uses TRBV5-4 and TRBJ2-3; TRBD2 might be the D (6 bases). Looked up from germline, CDR1 is SGHNT and CDR2 is YYREEE (reference sequence). The germline V and J ends were trimmed by 1 base and 4 bases, with 16 bases remaining between them. This CDR3 is 16 amino acids long. CDR3: CASSLYSGGVPDTQYF. In nucleotides, the CDR3 is TGTGCCAGCAGCTTGTATAGCGGAGGGGTCCCAGATACGCAGTATTTT.

This clone was counted a single time. The rearrangement joins TRBV6-5 to TRBJ2-1; 8 bases fit TRBD1. Germline CDR1 and CDR2: MNHEY and SVGAGI. CDR3 length: 14 residues. V dropped 5 bases and J dropped 7; count of bases not matched to a gene: 7. The CDR3 DNA sequence: TGTGCCAGCAGTCGGGCAGGGGGCGGGAATGAGCAGTTCTTC. Protein sequence: CASSRAGGGNEQFF.